Shown below are 25 T cell receptor beta chains from a single sample sequenced in a study of cytomegalovirus exposure and HLA in healthy donors. It was with 60 Vbeta and 13 Jbeta primers that the PCR ran. Sequencing was performed with immunoSEQ multiplex PCR; in TCRdb, only in-frame clones are kept and a portion is missing. The data contain 150,000 to 200,000 clones, around nine tenths of them singletons. Sequenced sample: PBMCs. These receptors were obtained from a young woman in good health and CMV-seronegative.

The V call is TRBV9, the J call TRBJ1-3, with unresolved D. The CDR3 consists of 12 residues. Germline V gives CDR1 SGDLS, CDR2 YYNGEE. The ends were cut back, 4 bases at V and 4 bases at J, with 6 bases in the middle. The CDR3 sequence: CASSTEGNTIYF. The CDR3 DNA reads TGTGCCAGCAGCACGGAGGGAAACACCATATATTTT.

The chain employs TRBV5-1 and TRBJ2-7, with 7 bases that match TRBD2. Losses at the gene ends were 7 bases for V and 0 bases for J; bases not matched to a gene: 10. This CDR3 region has 15 residues. Germline V gene sequence: CDR1 SGHRS, CDR2 YFSETQ. CDR3 DNA: TGCGCCAGCGCAAGCGGGGCCACATTCTCCTACGAGCAGTACTTC. This codes for CASASGATFSYEQYF.

This chain links TRBV6-1 with TRBJ1-1; D call uncertain. The length of the CDR3 is 15 residues. Germline assignment: CDR1 MNHNS and CDR2 SASEGT. The germline V and J ends were trimmed by 6 bases and 8 bases, with 22 bases remaining between them. This chain's CDR3 is CASSDPRAGLAEAFF. The CDR3 nucleotides read TGTGCCAGCAGCGACCCGAGGGCGGGCCTGGCGGAAGCTTTCTTT.

The rearrangement uses TRBV25-1 and TRBJ2-5; 7 nucleotides agree with TRBD1. Gene TRBJ2-7 matches the end of the DNA better, so the J call may be wrong. The CDR3 spans 15 residues. The germline V gene has CDR1 MGHDK and CDR2 SYGVNS. CDR3 bases: TGTGCCAGCGGTCCCCCCGGGACAGTCTCCTACGAGCAGTACTTC. Residues: CASGPPGTVSYEQYF.

The chain joins TRBV15 to TRBJ2-7; possibly TRBD1 for D (6 bases). The CDR3 covers 16 residues. V lost 1 base and J 5 bases, leaving 18 bases between the germline ends. Germline CDR1 is LNHNV and CDR2 is YYDKDF (reference sequence). The CDR3 region has the DNA TGTGCCACCAGCAGAGGCTGGACAGTAGGAGGTAACGAGCAGTACTTC. This translates into CATSRGWTVGGNEQYF. Full variable domain (rest looked up from reference TRBV15 and TRBJ2-7): DAMVIQNPRYQVTQFGKPVTLSCSQTLNHNVMYWYQQKSSQAPKLLFHYYDKDFNNEADTPDNFQSRRPNTSFCFLDIRSPGLGDTAMYLCATSRGWTVGGNEQYFGPGTRLTVT.

This sequence joins TRBV15 and TRBJ2-2; 10 bases align to TRBD1. CDR3 length: 15 residues. Losses at the gene ends were 2 bases for V and 7 bases for J; bases not matched to a gene: 4. Germline CDR1 and CDR2: LNHNV and YYDKDF (reference sequence). CDR3 in DNA: TGTGCCACCAGCAGACCCGACAGGGGGCACGGGGAGCTGTTTTTT. This gives the protein CATSRPDRGHGELFF.

V is TRBV5-4 and J is TRBJ2-5; D call uncertain. The CDR3 runs to 13 residues. Trimming took 2 bases from V and 4 from J, leaving 9 bases between them. Looked up from germline, CDR1 is SGHNT and CDR2 is YYREEE (reference sequence). The CDR3 nucleotides read TGTGCCAGCAGCTTCTTAGCTCCAGAGACCCAGTACTTC. It is translated as CASSFLAPETQYF.

This rearrangement joins TRBV28 to TRBJ1-1; perhaps TRBD1 as D (6 bases). The germline CDR1 and CDR2 sequences are MDHEN and SYDVKM. This CDR3 has 13 residues. The V gene lost 8 bases and the J gene lost 0 bases, with 10 bases spanning the gap. The CDR3 DNA sequence: TGTGCCAGCTCGGACAGCTTGAACACTGAAGCTTTCTTT. It translates to CASSDSLNTEAFF.

The genes are TRBV2 and TRBJ1-5; 10 bases fit TRBD1. The trim removed 5 bases at V and 5 bases at J, leaving 9 bases unmatched. The CDR3 sequence is 16 residues long. Per germline, CDR1 SNHLY and CDR2 FYNNEI. The CDR3 coding sequence is TGTGCCAGCAGTCCCGGGACAGGGGAGGTCGATCAGCCCCAGCATTTT. It specifies CASSPGTGEVDQPQHF. Full variable domain (remainder filled in from reference TRBV2 and TRBJ1-5): EPEVTQTPSHQVTQMGQEVILRCVPISNHLYFYWYRQILGQKVEFLVSFYNNEISEKSEIFDDQFSVERPDGSNFTLKIRSTKLEDSAMYFCASSPGTGEVDQPQHFGDGTRLSIL.

This clone has just a few counts. The rearrangement uses TRBV2 and TRBJ1-4; 8 bases align to TRBD1. CDR1 and CDR2 from the germline V gene are SNHLY and FYNNEI. J lost 8 bases, V lost 4 bases, and 9 bases had no gene match. This CDR3 comprises 15 residues. CDR3 nucleotide sequence: TGTGCCAGCAGTGTCCCTAGACAGGGGAGGGAAAAACTGTTTTTT. Translating it yields CASSVPRQGREKLFF.

CDR3 sequence (DNA): TGCGCCAGCAGCCACCCCTCCGGGGTAGCGAACACCGGGGAGCTGTTTTTT. This sequence encodes CASSHPSGVANTGELFF. This rearrangement joins TRBV4-3 to TRBJ2-2, with D possibly being TRBD2 (5 bases). The CDR3 loop spans 17 amino acids. CDR1 and CDR2 from the germline V gene are LGHNA and YSLEER. V dropped 3 bases and J dropped 0 bases, with 14 bases sitting between them.

The chain couples TRBV28 to TRBJ1-3; unclear D gene. Germline CDR1 reads MDHEN; CDR2 reads SYDVKM. The ends were cut back, 8 bases at V and 0 bases at J, with 8 bases in the middle. The CDR3 spans 13 residues. Here the CDR3 DNA reads TGTGCCAGCGGCCTGAACTCTGGAAACACCATATATTTT. Protein: CASGLNSGNTIYF.

The genes are TRBV7-2 and TRBJ2-1; D not resolved. Per germline, CDR1 SGHTA and CDR2 FQGNSA. Deletions cut 4 bases from V and 6 bases from J, with 19 bases between. The CDR3 totals 16 residues. The CDR3 DNA reads TGTGCCAGCAGCTCCCCCTTCATAACTCTGAGCAATGAGCAGTTCTTC. Its translation: CASSSPFITLSNEQFF. The whole variable domain, remainder taken from reference TRBV7-2 and TRBJ2-1, is GAGVSQSPSNKVTEKGKDVELRCDPISGHTALYWYRQSLGQGLEFLIYFQGNSAPDKSGLPSDRFSAERTGGSVSTLTIQRTQQEDSAVYLCASSSPFITLSNEQFFGPGTRLTVL.

The chain employs TRBV15 and TRBJ2-5; 10 bases are a match to TRBD1. The CDR3 loop spans 14 amino acids. Germline V gene lookup returns CDR1 LNHNV and CDR2 YYDKDF (reference sequence). V lost 1 base and J lost 4; bases outside the gene matches: 0. The CDR3 DNA is TGTGCCACCAGCAGAGGGACAGGGGGAGAGACCCAGTACTTC. It yields the protein CATSRGTGGETQYF.

V is TRBV12-2 and J is TRBJ1-2; TRBD1, the table's D call, was not compared with the DNA. TRBV12-2 is labeled a pseudogene. The CDR3 runs to 16 residues. In DNA form, the CDR3 reads TGTGCAAGTCGCCCGCCACCGACAGGGAGCCCCTATGGCTACACCTTC. This gives the protein CASRPPPTGSPYGYTF.

The J gene is TRBJ1-5, the V gene TRBV10-3; maybe TRBD1 (5 bases). Per the germline V gene, CDR1 is ENHRY and CDR2 is SYGVKD. Between the trimmed V and J ends, which lost 0 bases and 4 bases, there was a span of 7 bases. The CDR3 length is 14 residues. The CDR3 DNA reads TGTGCCATCAGTGAGTCGAACAGGAATCAGCCCCAGCATTTT. It translates to CAISESNRNQPQHF.

Comment on this clone: The identical CDR3 is also encoded by other nucleotide sequences in the sample. The genes are TRBV7-8 and TRBJ1-3; 7 bases line up with TRBD1. The junction had 15 bases not matched to a gene; V was cut back by 4 bases and J by 0 bases. CDR3 length equals 19 residues. CDR1 is SGHVS, CDR2 FQNEAQ, per germline. CDR3 sequence: CASSSTGQARILSGNTIYF. The CDR3 nucleotides are TGTGCCAGCAGCTCGACCGGACAGGCCCGAATACTCTCTGGAAACACCATATATTTT.

The chain links TRBV6-6 to TRBJ1-5; the match to TRBD1 covers 9 bases. The CDR3 runs to 15 residues. The germline V gene has CDR1 MNHNY and CDR2 SVGAGI (reference sequence). The trim removed 6 bases at V and 5 bases at J, leaving 8 bases unmatched. The CDR3 DNA sequence: TGTGCCAGCAGCCCTCGGACAGGGGAGCATCAGCCCCAGCATTTT. It translates to CASSPRTGEHQPQHF.

CDR3 sequence (DNA): TGTGCCGGAAGCGGGACGGGCTACACCTTC. Residues: CAGSGTGYTF. This sequence joins TRBV5-5 and TRBJ1-2; TRBD1 might be the D (5 bases). Germline V gives CDR1 SGHKS, CDR2 YYEKEE (reference sequence). This CDR3 is 10 amino acids long. V lost 10 bases, J lost 8 bases, and 12 bases lay in between.

The chain couples TRBV6-4 to TRBJ1-6; D may be TRBD1 (5 bases). This CDR3 region has 14 residues. Germline CDR1 MRHNA, CDR2 SNTAGT. Trimming shortened V by 4 bases and J by 10 bases, and 14 bases separated the two germline ends. CDR3 in amino acids: CASSVERGASPLHF. Written as DNA, the CDR3 is TGTGCCAGCAGTGTGGAAAGGGGCGCCTCACCCCTCCACTTT.

V gene TRBV5-5 combines with J gene TRBJ1-4; D perhaps matches TRBD1 (5 bases). This CDR3 spans 15 amino acids. V was shortened by 2 bases and J by 4 bases, with 12 bases between the two germline ends. Germline-derived CDR1 and CDR2 are SGHKS and YYEKEE (reference sequence). This CDR3 reads CASSFFFGGNEKLFF. CDR3 DNA: TGTGCCAGCAGCTTTTTTTTCGGGGGTAATGAAAAACTGTTTTTT.

The rearrangement links TRBV5-4 to TRBJ2-3, with no clear D. The V end was cut by 7 bases, the J end by 0 bases, with 12 bases between. Germline V gene data show CDR1 as SGHNT and CDR2 as YYREEE (reference sequence). The CDR3 covers 14 residues. The CDR3 loop is CASEEFSSTDTQYF. For the CDR3, the DNA is TGTGCCAGCGAGGAGTTTTCTAGCACAGATACGCAGTATTTT.

V gene TRBV12-5 combines with J gene TRBJ2-1, with TRBD2 as a possible D gene (5 bases). The germline CDR1 and CDR2 sequences are LGHNT and FRNRAP. The CDR3 totals 14 residues. The V end was cut by 5 bases, the J end by 12 bases, with 20 bases between. The CDR3 is CASGQEVPAAVQFF. The CDR3 bases are TGTGCTAGTGGTCAGGAGGTTCCGGCGGCGGTGCAGTTCTTC.

In its sample, this clone was seen a few times. This chain links TRBV11-2 with TRBJ2-7; 12 positions match TRBD1. Germline trimming cut 6 bases from V and 5 bases from J; bases unmatched to any gene: 14. Germline assignment: CDR1 SGHAT and CDR2 FQNNGV. This CDR3 comprises 17 residues. In DNA form, the CDR3 reads TGTGCCAGCAGTTCCGTCCGACCGGGACAGGGGGCCCACGAGCAGTACTTC. Its translation: CASSSVRPGQGAHEQYF.

V gene TRBV7-2 combines with J gene TRBJ1-1, with 7 bases that match TRBD1. Germline CDR1 is SGHTA and CDR2 is FQGNSA. This CDR3 has 14 residues. The ends lost 5 bases at V and 1 base at J; junction bases unmatched: 4. The DNA of the CDR3 is TGTGCCAGCAGCCCCCGACAGGGGAACACTGAAGCTTTCTTT. Translation gives CASSPRQGNTEAFF.